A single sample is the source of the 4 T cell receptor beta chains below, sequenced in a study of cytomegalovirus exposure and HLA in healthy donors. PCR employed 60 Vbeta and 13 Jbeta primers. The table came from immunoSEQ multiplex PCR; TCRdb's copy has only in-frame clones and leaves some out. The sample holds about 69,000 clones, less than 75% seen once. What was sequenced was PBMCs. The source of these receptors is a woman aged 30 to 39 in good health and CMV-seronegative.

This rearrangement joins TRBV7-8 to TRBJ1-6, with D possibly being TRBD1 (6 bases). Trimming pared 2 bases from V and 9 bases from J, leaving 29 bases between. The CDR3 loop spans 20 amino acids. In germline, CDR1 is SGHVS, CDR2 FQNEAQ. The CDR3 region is CASSLLASGGPPRESSPLHF. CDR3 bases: TGTGCCAGCAGCTTATTAGCGTCGGGGGGCCCCCCAAGGGAGAGTTCACCCCTCCACTTT.

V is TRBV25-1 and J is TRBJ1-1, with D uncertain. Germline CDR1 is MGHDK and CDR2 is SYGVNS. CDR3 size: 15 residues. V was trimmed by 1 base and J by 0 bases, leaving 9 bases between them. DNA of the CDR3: TGTGCCAGCAGTGAATCCTGGGCCCTGAACACTGAAGCTTTCTTT. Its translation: CASSESWALNTEAFF.

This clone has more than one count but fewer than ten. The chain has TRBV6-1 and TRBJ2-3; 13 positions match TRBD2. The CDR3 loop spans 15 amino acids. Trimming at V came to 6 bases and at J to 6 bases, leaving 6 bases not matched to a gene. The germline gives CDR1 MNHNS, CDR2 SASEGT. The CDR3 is CASRRTSGGGDTQYF. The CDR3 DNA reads TGTGCCAGCAGGCGGACTAGCGGGGGTGGGGATACGCAGTATTTT.

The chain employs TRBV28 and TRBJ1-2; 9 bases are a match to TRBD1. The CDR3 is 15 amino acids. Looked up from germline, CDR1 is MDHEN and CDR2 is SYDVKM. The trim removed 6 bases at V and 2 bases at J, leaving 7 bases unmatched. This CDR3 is CASRPTGTGNYGYTF. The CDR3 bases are TGTGCCAGCAGACCTACCGGGACAGGGAACTATGGCTACACCTTC.